Shown below are 26 T cell receptor beta chains from a single sample sequenced in a study of T cells in Graves' hyperthyroidism and ophthalmopathy. There were TCR beta CDR3 regions amplified from RNA transcripts. First-round RT-PCR with HTBI primers amplified the TCR CDR3 region. TCRdb recomputed calls from the multiplex PCR reads with MiXCR, one row per CDR3 protein. The data hold around 700,000 distinct CDR3 sequences, with roughly a sixth observed a single time. Sequenced input: blood. The receptors derive from a woman aged 45-65 years with Graves' hyperthyroidism that later progressed to Graves' ophthalmopathy.

The V and J genes are TRBV2 and TRBJ2-2; TRBD2 aligns across 10 bases. The CDR3 is made up of 19 amino acids. The germline V gene encodes CDR1 SNHLY and CDR2 FYNNEI. V was clipped by 1 base and J by 6 bases; unmatched bases: 14. Here the CDR3 reads CASSEGAPSGGARAGELFF. DNA for the CDR3: TGTGCCAGCAGTGAAGGGGCCCCCAGCGGGGGGGCCCGGGCCGGGGAGCTGTTTTTT.

There are many counts of this clonotype. This chain connects TRBV5-1 to TRBJ1-2; maybe TRBD1 (5 bases). The germline gives CDR1 SGHRS, CDR2 YFSETQ. The CDR3 runs to 13 residues. The V end was cut by 2 bases, the J end by 6 bases, with 11 bases between. CDR3 region: CASSFEGFNGYTF. The CDR3 DNA reads as TGCGCCAGCAGCTTTGAGGGGTTCAATGGCTACACCTTC.

This chain joins TRBV3-1 and TRBJ1-4; no clear D. The CDR3 covers 16 residues. CDR1 is LGHDT and CDR2 is YNNKEL in the germline V gene (reference sequence). Trimming pared 6 bases from V and 1 base from J, leaving 15 bases between. CDR3 residues: CASSQNGFGTNEKLFF. Here the CDR3 DNA reads TGTGCCAGCAGTCAAAACGGCTTTGGAACTAATGAAAAACTGTTTTTT.

The genes are TRBV4-1 and TRBJ1-5; D gene unclear. This CDR3 is built from 15 residues. V lost 1 base and J lost 5, with 12 bases in between. The germline CDR1 and CDR2 sequences are MGHRA and YSYEKL. CDR3 residues: CASSQGGKRDQPQHF. As DNA, the CDR3 is TGCGCCAGCAGCCAAGGAGGGAAAAGGGATCAGCCCCAGCATTTT.

The chain has TRBV19 and TRBJ1-5, with 11 bases lining up with TRBD1. Unmatched junction bases numbered 11, after V lost 4 bases and J lost 6 bases. Germline assignment: CDR1 LNHDA and CDR2 SQIVND (reference sequence). CDR3 size: 17 residues. The CDR3 sequence is CASSTRPGQGGGQPQHF. CDR3 nucleotides: TGTGCCAGTAGTACACGACCGGGACAGGGGGGGGGTCAGCCCCAGCATTTT.

J is TRBJ2-2 and V is TRBV20-1; D tentatively fits TRBD1 or TRBD2 (5 bases each). This CDR3 region has 17 residues. Trimming removed 0 bases at V and 3 bases at J, with 17 bases between. Germline V lookup: CDR1 DFQATT, CDR2 SNEGSKA (reference sequence). CDR3 DNA sequence: TGCAGTGCTAGAGACCTGAGGGGTCGGCCGGACACCGGGGAGCTGTTTTTT. It translates to CSARDLRGRPDTGELFF.

This clonotype was counted between two and nine times. This chain joins TRBV6-7 and TRBJ2-4; the D is unclear. TRBV6-7 is recorded as an ORF, its role being uncertain. V lost 8 bases and J 3 bases, leaving 14 bases between the germline ends. This CDR3 is built from 14 residues. The CDR3 DNA follows: TGTGCCAGCGAAATTATACACAGCAAAAACATTCAGTACTTC. The encoded protein is CASEIIHSKNIQYF.

The chain uses TRBV30 and TRBJ1-4; 9 bases are shared with TRBD1. This CDR3 region has 14 residues. V was clipped by 2 bases and J by 3 bases; unmatched bases: 1. Per germline, CDR1 GTSNPN and CDR2 SVGIG (reference sequence). In nucleotides, the CDR3 is TGTGCCTGGAGTAGGGACAGGGCTAATGAAAAACTGTTTTTT. This codes for CAWSRDRANEKLFF.

J is TRBJ2-5 and V is TRBV7-2; 11 positions match TRBD1. Losses at the gene ends were 1 base for V and 5 bases for J; bases not matched to a gene: 6. CDR1 is SGHTA, CDR2 FQGNSA, per germline. The length of the CDR3 is 16 residues. The CDR3 nucleotides read TGTGCCAGCAGCTTAGTTTGGGACAGGGGGGGGGAGACCCAGTACTTC. Translating it yields CASSLVWDRGGETQYF. Based on the CDR3 plus reference TRBV7-2 and TRBJ2-5, the full variable domain is GAGVSQSPSNKVTEKGKDVELRCDPISGHTALYWYRQSLGQGLEFLIYFQGNSAPDKSGLPSDRFSAERTGGSVSTLTIQRTQQEDSAVYLCASSLVWDRGGETQYFGPGTRLLVL.

This chain's CDR3 is CSVVENDRYPYEQYF. In DNA, the CDR3 is TGCAGCGTTGTAGAGAATGACAGGTATCCCTACGAGCAGTACTTC. This chain connects TRBV29-1 to TRBJ2-7; D might be TRBD1 (6 bases). Germline CDR1 SQVTM, CDR2 ANQGSEA. The CDR3 spans 15 residues. Trimming removed 4 bases from V and 2 bases from J, with 18 bases in between.

The V gene is TRBV12-3 or TRBV12-4, the J gene TRBJ1-5, with unresolved D. V was trimmed by 5 bases and J by 0 bases, leaving 14 bases between them. CDR3 length: 16 amino acids. The DNA of the CDR3 is TGTGCCAGCAGTCCACCTAACAGCTATAGCAATCAGCCCCAGCATTTT. Amino acids: CASSPPNSYSNQPQHF.

This clonotype occurred a few times. The rearrangement links TRBV4-1 to TRBJ1-5; D ambiguous. Germline V gene data show CDR1 as MGHRA and CDR2 as YSYEKL. CDR3 length: 14 residues. V shed 4 bases and J shed 1 base, with 8 bases lying between them. CDR3 in DNA: TGCGCCAGCAGCCTGGACGTGAGCAATCAGCCCCAGCATTTT. This translates into CASSLDVSNQPQHF.

The J gene is TRBJ2-2, the V gene TRBV9; 10 bases fit TRBD1. Losses at the gene ends were 0 bases for V and 7 bases for J; bases not matched to a gene: 6. The germline V gene has CDR1 SGDLS and CDR2 YYNGEE. This CDR3 comprises 16 residues. The CDR3 sequence: CASSVERQGANGELFF. CDR3 nucleotide sequence: TGTGCCAGCAGCGTAGAGAGACAGGGGGCTAACGGGGAGCTGTTTTTT.

The chain links TRBV24-1 to TRBJ1-5; 12 nucleotides line up with TRBD1. Looked up from germline, CDR1 is KGHDR and CDR2 is SFDVKD. The CDR3 runs to 15 residues. The trim removed 9 bases at V and 9 bases at J, leaving 11 bases unmatched. In nucleotides, the CDR3 is TGTGCCACCCGTTACCGGGACAGGGGGCCGCGGCCCCAGCATTTT. Translation gives CATRYRDRGPRPQHF.

This chain uses TRBV15 with TRBJ2-4; tentatively, D is TRBD1 (6 bases). The ends were cut back, 3 bases at V and 0 bases at J, with 12 bases in the middle. The germline gives CDR1 LNHNV, CDR2 YYDKDF (reference sequence). This CDR3 comprises 16 residues. This CDR3 reads CATSSGDRRAKNIQYF. The CDR3 DNA sequence: TGTGCCACCAGCAGCGGAGACAGGCGAGCCAAAAACATTCAGTACTTC.

The chain joins TRBV20-1 to TRBJ2-5; 10 bases match TRBD2. The J segment lost 1 base and the V segment lost 3 bases, leaving 11 bases of the junction unmatched. Germline-derived CDR1 and CDR2 are DFQATT and SNEGSKA (reference sequence). This CDR3 region has 17 residues. The CDR3: CSASGLAGGGTQETQYF. Here the CDR3 DNA reads TGCAGTGCTAGTGGCTTAGCGGGGGGCGGGACCCAAGAGACCCAGTACTTC.

This clonotype was seen repeatedly, ten times or more. V usage is TRBV12-3 or TRBV12-4 and J usage is TRBJ2-3; D is perhaps TRBD1 (6 bases). The CDR3 spans 14 residues. V was trimmed by 5 bases and J by 3 bases, leaving 12 bases between them. The CDR3 coding sequence is TGTGCCAGCAGTCTAACCACAGGGACAGATACGCAGTATTTT. Its translation: CASSLTTGTDTQYF.

This sequence joins TRBV20-1 and TRBJ2-2; 11 bases are a match to TRBD2. Germline-derived CDR1 and CDR2 are DFQATT and SNEGSKA (reference sequence). The CDR3 covers 17 residues. The J segment lost 3 bases and the V segment lost 0 bases, leaving 6 bases of the junction unmatched. The DNA of the CDR3 is TGCAGTGCTAGAGATCTTTTAGCGGGGGGGGACACCGGGGAGCTGTTTTTT. Its translation is CSARDLLAGGDTGELFF.

The rearrangement links TRBV19 to TRBJ2-3; D not resolved. This CDR3 is built from 13 residues. Germline loops: CDR1 LNHDA, CDR2 SQIVND (reference sequence). Trimming cost V 11 bases and J 1 base, with 13 bases left between them. The CDR3 sequence: CAVSAPGTDTQYF. CDR3 DNA sequence: TGTGCCGTATCCGCTCCGGGCACAGATACGCAGTATTTT.

The rearrangement uses TRBV6-5 and TRBJ2-2; maybe TRBD1 (5 bases). This CDR3 region has 17 residues. V was pared by 0 bases and J by 1 base, with 12 bases between. Per the germline V gene, CDR1 is MNHEY and CDR2 is SVGAGI. This chain's CDR3 is CASSYSTGRVNTGELFF. The CDR3 DNA reads TGTGCCAGCAGTTACTCGACGGGCAGGGTGAACACCGGGGAGCTGTTTTTT.

This clonotype was found many times. The chain combines TRBV2 with TRBJ1-1, with TRBD1 identical over 7 bases. The trim removed 7 bases at V and 4 bases at J, leaving 9 bases unmatched. CDR3 size: 14 residues. Germline loops: CDR1 SNHLY, CDR2 FYNNEI. CDR3 nucleotide sequence: TGTGCCAGCACCGGAGACAGGGTCGGCACTGAAGCTTTCTTT. It yields the protein CASTGDRVGTEAFF.

The count of this clonotype is one. The J gene is TRBJ1-2, the V gene TRBV18; TRBD1 aligns across 7 bases. The length of the CDR3 is 14 residues. V was pared by 6 bases and J by 2 bases, with 6 bases of the junction left unmatched. Germline lookup yields CDR1 KGHSH and CDR2 LQKENI. CDR3 coding DNA: TGTGCCAGCTCTTCCCGGGACAGCAACTATGGCTACACCTTC. This codes for CASSSRDSNYGYTF.

This clonotype was observed many times. This chain links TRBV18 with TRBJ2-7; D gene unclear. Germline V lookup: CDR1 KGHSH, CDR2 LQKENI. CDR3 length: 12 amino acids. Trimming stripped 5 bases from V and 3 bases from J, with 8 bases between. CDR3 in DNA: TGTGCCAGCTCAATACGGAACTACGAGCAGTACTTC. It translates to CASSIRNYEQYF.

The chain uses TRBV20-1 and TRBJ1-4; 9 bases are shared with TRBD1. After removal of 3 bases from V and 7 bases from J, the junction contained 15 bases not matched to a gene. CDR1 is DFQATT and CDR2 is SNEGSKA in the germline V gene (reference sequence). The CDR3 covers 17 residues. In nucleotides, the CDR3 is TGCAGTGCTAGGGTTCCCCTTAACAGGGGGCTTACTGAAAAACTGTTTTTT. Protein sequence: CSARVPLNRGLTEKLFF.

The gene calls are TRBV2 and TRBJ2-7; TRBD2 agrees at 10 bases. Germline lookup yields CDR1 SNHLY and CDR2 FYNNEI. The V gene end was trimmed by 6 bases and the J gene end by 2 bases; junction bases not matched to a gene: 4. CDR3 length: 14 amino acids. The CDR3 sequence: CASSGLADPYEQYF. CDR3 bases: TGTGCCAGCAGCGGACTAGCGGACCCCTACGAGCAGTACTTC.

This chain connects TRBV2 to TRBJ1-1, with D maybe TRBD1 (5 bases). The CDR3 is 10 residues long. V lost 3 bases and J 11 bases, leaving 7 bases between the germline ends. Germline values: CDR1 SNHLY, CDR2 FYNNEI. CDR3 coding DNA: TGTGCCAGCAGTGAGGGGCTGGCTTTCTTT. Residues: CASSEGLAFF.